This is a list of T cell receptor beta chains from one sample in a study of low-dose radiotherapy and immunotherapy resistance in tumors. TCRdb recomputed calls from the reads with MiXCR, one row per CDR3 protein. This repertoire shows tens of thousands of distinct CDR3 sequences, approximately 17% found once; its top ten account for about 5.5%. Here the sequenced sample was PBMCs, taken before treatment. The receptor source for this set is a male donor with prostate cancer. Each CDR3 is given with its conserved first and last residue. D genes are given only for firm matches. The size of a clone is reported for some rows only, either as once, few or many, or as a class for expanded clones.

TRBV6-2/TRBV6-3	many	NA	TRBJ1-1	CASSERWDTEAFF	TGTGCCAGCAGTGAGCGATGGGACACTGAAGCTTTCTTT
TRBV5-6	NA	TRBD2	TRBJ2-5	CASSLGLAGGPVETQYF	TGTGCCAGCAGCTTGGGTTTAGCGGGGGGGCCCGTTGAGACCCAGTACTTC
TRBV4-1	many	TRBD2	TRBJ2-7	CASSHGLAGYEQYF	TGCGCCAGCAGCCACGGACTAGCGGGATACGAGCAGTACTTC
TRBV9	once	TRBD1	TRBJ1-5	CASSEGQGVGNQPQHF	TGCGCCAGCAGCGAGGGACAGGGGGTCGGCAATCAGCCCCAGCATTTT
TRBV5-1	few	TRBD2	TRBJ2-1	CASSLTSGSSYEQFF	TGCGCCAGCAGCTTGACTAGCGGGAGTTCGTATGAGCAGTTCTTC
TRBV28	many	NA	TRBJ2-3	CASSLGQGYTDTQYF	TGTGCCAGCAGTTTAGGGCAGGGATATACAGATACGCAGTATTTT
TRBV3-1	NA	TRBD1	TRBJ1-2	CASSQDRGRGGYTF	TGTGCCAGCAGCCAAGACAGGGGGCGAGGTGGCTACACCTTC
TRBV7-2	many	TRBD1	TRBJ1-1	CASSLGLQGVNTEAFF	TGTGCCAGCAGCTTAGGACTACAGGGGGTGAACACTGAAGCTTTCTTT
TRBV20-1	many	TRBD1	TRBJ1-5	CSANEDRARPQHF	TGCAGTGCCAATGAGGACAGGGCACGGCCCCAGCATTTT
TRBV30	many	TRBD1	TRBJ2-7	CAWTGTGTYEQYF	TGTGCCTGGACCGGGACAGGGACCTACGAGCAGTACTTC
TRBV27	many	TRBD2	TRBJ2-5	CASSSPRLAGGPTETQYF	TGTGCCAGCAGTTCACCCCGACTAGCGGGAGGCCCCACAGAGACCCAGTACTTC
TRBV7-9	many	TRBD2	TRBJ2-7	CASSSRTSGGTLDYEQYF	TGTGCCAGCAGCTCGAGGACTAGCGGGGGGACCCTAGACTACGAGCAGTACTTC
TRBV7-6	many	NA	TRBJ1-2	CASSTRGGYGYTF	TGTGCCAGCAGCACGCGGGGGGGCTATGGCTACACCTTC
TRBV10-3	many	TRBD1	TRBJ1-5	CAISERRTGAEQPQHF	TGTGCCATCAGTGAACGGCGGACAGGGGCAGAACAGCCCCAGCATTTT
TRBV20-1	many	NA	TRBJ2-5	CSARDRTDRLTQYF	TGCAGTGCTAGAGATAGAACAGACAGGTTAACCCAGTACTTC
TRBV5-1	many	TRBD2	TRBJ2-1	CASSQLAGGNEQFF	TGCGCCAGCAGCCAACTAGCGGGAGGCAATGAGCAGTTCTTC
TRBV28	many	TRBD1	TRBJ2-1	CASAKPGTAHNEQFF	TGTGCCAGCGCAAAACCCGGGACAGCACACAATGAGCAGTTCTTC
TRBV20-1	many	NA	TRBJ1-1	CSARDMGAPNTEAFF	TGCAGTGCTAGAGATATGGGAGCTCCTAACACTGAAGCTTTCTTT
TRBV9	NA	NA	TRBJ2-3	CASSVWGQSTDTQYF	TGTGCCAGCAGCGTATGGGGACAAAGCACAGATACGCAGTATTTT
TRBV7-9	many	TRBD2	TRBJ2-3	CASSSLPASGGSDTQYF	TGTGCCAGCAGCTCCTTGCCTGCCAGCGGGGGAAGCGATACGCAGTATTTT
TRBV5-6	many	NA	TRBJ2-7	CASSYGGTYEQYF	TGTGCCAGCAGTTACGGTGGGACCTACGAGCAGTACTTC
TRBV6-1	NA	NA	TRBJ2-7	CASSTSSYEQYF	TGTGCCAGCAGTACTAGCTCCTACGAGCAGTACTTC
TRBV12-3/TRBV12-4	many	NA	TRBJ1-5	CASSLSWEQPQHF	TGTGCCAGCAGTCTTTCGTGGGAACAGCCCCAGCATTTT
TRBV12-3/TRBV12-4	few	TRBD2	TRBJ2-1	CASSSHGGAGGPGNEQFF	TGTGCCAGCAGTTCCCATGGGGGAGCGGGAGGGCCGGGGAATGAGCAGTTCTTC
TRBV28	many	NA	TRBJ2-3	CASSPPAGGTRTDTQYF	TGTGCCAGCAGTCCCCCGGCGGGCGGAACACGCACAGATACGCAGTATTTT
TRBV7-9	many	NA	TRBJ1-1	CASSLAAGVGEAFF	TGTGCCAGCAGCTTAGCCGCAGGGGTCGGGGAAGCTTTCTTT
TRBV6-2/TRBV6-3	NA	NA	TRBJ2-4	CASRNGSENIQYF	TGTGCCAGCAGAAACGGTTCTGAAAACATTCAGTACTTC
TRBV29-1	many	NA	TRBJ2-3	CSVGGRAKRTDTQYF	TGCAGCGTTGGGGGGCGAGCAAAACGCACAGATACGCAGTATTTT
TRBV9	many	NA	TRBJ2-3	CASSANRGTDTQYF	TGTGCCAGCAGCGCGAACAGGGGCACAGATACGCAGTATTTT
TRBV6-1	many	NA	TRBJ2-5	CASSPPRGSWQETQYF	TGTGCCAGCAGTCCCCCGAGGGGGAGCTGGCAAGAGACCCAGTACTTC
TRBV3-1	many	TRBD1	TRBJ2-1	CASSQRTGGDEQFF	TGTGCCAGCAGCCAGAGGACAGGGGGGGATGAGCAGTTCTTC
TRBV19	many	NA	TRBJ1-5	CASTVDSLKNQPQHF	TGTGCCAGTACCGTGGACTCTCTTAAAAATCAGCCCCAGCATTTT
TRBV14	many	NA	TRBJ2-7	CASSDDGGGFEREQYF	TGTGCCAGCAGCGACGACGGGGGAGGATTTGAGCGCGAGCAGTACTTC
TRBV7-2	many	NA	TRBJ2-2	CASSLAQATGELFF	TGTGCCAGCAGCTTAGCTCAAGCGACCGGGGAGCTGTTTTTT
TRBV6-2/TRBV6-3	many	TRBD1	TRBJ1-4	CASKLDRGATNEKLFF	TGTGCCAGCAAGTTGGACAGGGGCGCAACTAATGAAAAACTGTTTTTT
TRBV12-3/TRBV12-4	many	NA	TRBJ2-7	CASSSGAGSQDEQYF	TGTGCCAGCAGTTCTGGCGCGGGAAGCCAGGACGAGCAGTACTTC